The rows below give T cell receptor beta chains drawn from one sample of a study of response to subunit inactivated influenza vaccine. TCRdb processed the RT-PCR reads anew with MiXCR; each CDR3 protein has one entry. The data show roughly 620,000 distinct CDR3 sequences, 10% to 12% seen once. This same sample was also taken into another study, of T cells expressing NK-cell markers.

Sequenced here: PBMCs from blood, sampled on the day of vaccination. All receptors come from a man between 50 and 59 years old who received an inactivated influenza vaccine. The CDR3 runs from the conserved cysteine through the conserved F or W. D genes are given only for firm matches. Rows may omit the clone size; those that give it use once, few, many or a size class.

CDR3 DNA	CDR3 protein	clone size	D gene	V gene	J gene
TGTGCCAGCAGTTCCAACGCCGAGCAGTACTTC	CASSSNAEQYF	few	.	TRBV28	TRBJ2-7
TGCGCCAGCAGCTGGGGGACACTAATAGGAGAGACCCAGTACTTC	CASSWGTLIGETQYF	few	.	TRBV5-1	TRBJ2-5
TGTGCCAGCAGCTTCTCGGGACAGGGGGCCTACGAGCAGTACTTC	CASSFSGQGAYEQYF	few	TRBD1	TRBV7-3	TRBJ2-7
TGTGCCAGCAGCCAGCCCCGGGACAAAAACGAGCAGTACTTC	CASSQPRDKNEQYF	few	.	TRBV14	TRBJ2-7
TGTGCCAGCTCAGGACTAGCGAATTACGAGCAGTACTTC	CASSGLANYEQYF	.	TRBD2	TRBV18	TRBJ2-7
TGTGCCAGCAGTACCCCCGGGACCATTGGTGGCTACACCTTC	CASSTPGTIGGYTF	few	.	TRBV12-3/TRBV12-4	TRBJ1-2
TGCAGTGCTAGGGCTCCCTGGGTAGATACGCAGTATTTT	CSARAPWVDTQYF	few	.	TRBV20-1	TRBJ2-3
TGTGCCAGCAGCTTTGCCAGGGGAGAGCAGTACTTC	CASSFARGEQYF	few	.	TRBV7-3	TRBJ2-7
TGTGCCAGCAGCTTAGTCCCTAGCGGTACCTACGAGCAGTACTTC	CASSLVPSGTYEQYF	.	TRBD2	TRBV7-9	TRBJ2-7
TGCGCCAGCAGCCCCCGGACGGGGGCGGCCGTCACCAACCGGGAAAAACTGTTTTTT	CASSPRTGAAVTNREKLFF	few	.	TRBV4-3	TRBJ1-4
TGTGCCAGCAGCTTAGAAGGGACCTCGTGGAATGAGCAGTTCTTC	CASSLEGTSWNEQFF	.	.	TRBV11-2	TRBJ2-1
TGTGCCAGCAGCTTGGGGTCCGGGAGCACTGAAGCTTTCTTT	CASSLGSGSTEAFF	.	.	TRBV5-5	TRBJ1-1
TGCGCCAGCAGCTTGGTACTCGTCGGGGGAGAGACCCAGTACTTC	CASSLVLVGGETQYF	many	.	TRBV5-1	TRBJ2-5
TGTGCCAGCAGCCAAGATCTTAGGAGCTCCTACGAGCAGTACTTC	CASSQDLRSSYEQYF	few	.	TRBV4-2	TRBJ2-7
TGCAGCGTTGAGGGACTAGCGTTGGGTGGGGAGCTGTTTTTT	CSVEGLALGGELFF	many	TRBD2	TRBV29-1	TRBJ2-2
TGCAGTGCTAGAGCCGATAGCACAGATACGCAGTATTTT	CSARADSTDTQYF	few	.	TRBV20-1	TRBJ2-3
TGTGCCAGCAGCTTAAAGGGACTGAACTCCTACGAGCAGTACTTC	CASSLKGLNSYEQYF	.	.	TRBV5-6	TRBJ2-7
TGTGCCAGCAGCGGAGCCGGGACAGTCGCAGATACGCAGTATTTT	CASSGAGTVADTQYF	few	TRBD1	TRBV9	TRBJ2-3
TGTGCCAGCAGCGCACAGGCTGGTAGCAATCAGCCCCAGCATTTT	CASSAQAGSNQPQHF	.	.	TRBV5-8	TRBJ1-5
TGCAGTGCTTCCAGAGGGGGCGCGGTACCGCATTTT	CSASRGGAVPHF	few	TRBD1	TRBV20-1	TRBJ1-5
TGTGCCAGCAGCATTCAGGGTAGGGGCACAGATACGCAGTATTTT	CASSIQGRGTDTQYF	few	.	TRBV5-6	TRBJ2-3
TGTGCCAGCAGCTTTGGCATACAGGACGTCTACGAGCAGTACTTC	CASSFGIQDVYEQYF	.	.	TRBV5-5	TRBJ2-7
TGTGCCAGCAGCTCGACTAGCGGGACAGACGAGCAGTACTTC	CASSSTSGTDEQYF	few	TRBD2	TRBV7-9	TRBJ2-7
TGCGCCAGCAGATTCGGACTAGCGGGAGACCACGAGCAGTACTTC	CASRFGLAGDHEQYF	.	TRBD2	TRBV4-3	TRBJ2-7
TGTGCCAGCAGCTTAGGCGGGAGGGCCGACACCGGGGAGCTGTTTTTT	CASSLGGRADTGELFF	.	TRBD2	TRBV5-6	TRBJ2-2
TGTGCCAGCAGTGACTTTACCGGGGAGCTGTTTTTT	CASSDFTGELFF	.	.	TRBV6-1	TRBJ2-2
TGTGCCTGGACCAACTGGGGAAAAAGGGGGAACACCGGGGAGCTGTTTTTT	CAWTNWGKRGNTGELFF	few	.	TRBV30	TRBJ2-2
TGTGCCAGCTCACCGCAGCGGGAGGGCGAGACCCAGTACTTC	CASSPQREGETQYF	few	TRBD2	TRBV18	TRBJ2-5
TGTGCCAGCAGTCGTGGAGGGACCACGGGTGGGGAGCTGTTTTTT	CASSRGGTTGGELFF	.	.	TRBV7-2	TRBJ2-2
TGTGCCAGCAGTCTCCGGGACACCCCGGGGTACGAGCAGTACTTC	CASSLRDTPGYEQYF	few	.	TRBV6-4	TRBJ2-7
TGTGCCAGTCGCCCGGGACTAGCGGGGGGAGGGAATGAGCAGTTCTTC	CASRPGLAGGGNEQFF	.	TRBD2	TRBV19	TRBJ2-1
TGTGCCAGCAGCTTGAGCTTCGGCGGGAACACTGAAGCTTTCTTT	CASSLSFGGNTEAFF	.	.	TRBV11-2	TRBJ1-1
TGTGCCAGCAGCCCGGGGAGGGGCTTCACAGATACGCAGTATTTT	CASSPGRGFTDTQYF	.	TRBD2	TRBV4-2	TRBJ2-3
TGTGCCAGCAGTTTAGCGCGGATGGGGCACACAGATACGCAGTATTTT	CASSLARMGHTDTQYF	.	.	TRBV27	TRBJ2-3
TGTGCCAGCTCACCCGGACAGGACACTGAAGCTTTCTTT	CASSPGQDTEAFF	many	TRBD1	TRBV18	TRBJ1-1
TGTGCCAGCAGCCATGGTGTCGAAGAGACCCAGTACTTC	CASSHGVEETQYF	.	.	TRBV3-1	TRBJ2-5
TGTGCCATCAGTGAGCAGGGGTACGAGCAGTACTTC	CAISEQGYEQYF	many	.	TRBV10-3	TRBJ2-7
TGTGCCAGCAGCTCATCCCCAGATACGCAGTATTTT	CASSSSPDTQYF	few	.	TRBV21-1	TRBJ2-3
TGTGCCAGCAGCTTAGGCAGGGGGGCCACTGAAGCTTTCTTT	CASSLGRGATEAFF	.	TRBD1	TRBV7-8	TRBJ1-1
TGTGCCAGCAGAATAAGTAGCGGGGGGGCCTTTGATACGCAGTATTTT	CASRISSGGAFDTQYF	.	TRBD2	TRBV7-2	TRBJ2-3